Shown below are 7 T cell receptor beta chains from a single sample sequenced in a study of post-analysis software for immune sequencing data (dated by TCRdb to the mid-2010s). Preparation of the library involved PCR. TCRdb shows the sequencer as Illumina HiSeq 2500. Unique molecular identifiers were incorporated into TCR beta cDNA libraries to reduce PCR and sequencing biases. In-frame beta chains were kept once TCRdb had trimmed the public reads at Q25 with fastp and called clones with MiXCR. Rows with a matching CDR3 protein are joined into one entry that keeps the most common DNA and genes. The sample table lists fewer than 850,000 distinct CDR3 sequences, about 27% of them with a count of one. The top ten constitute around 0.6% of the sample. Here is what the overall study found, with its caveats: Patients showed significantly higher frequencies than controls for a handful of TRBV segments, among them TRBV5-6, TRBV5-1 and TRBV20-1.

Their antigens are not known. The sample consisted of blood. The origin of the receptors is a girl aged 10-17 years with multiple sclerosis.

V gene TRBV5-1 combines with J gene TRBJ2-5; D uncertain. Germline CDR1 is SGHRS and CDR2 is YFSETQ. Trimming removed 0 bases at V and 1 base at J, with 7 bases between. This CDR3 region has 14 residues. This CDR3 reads CASSLVPGQETQYF. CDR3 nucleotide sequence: TGCGCCAGCAGCTTGGTCCCGGGCCAAGAGACCCAGTACTTC. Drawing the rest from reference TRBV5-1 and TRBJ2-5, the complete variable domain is KAGVTQTPRYLIKTRGQQVTLSCSPISGHRSVSWYQQTPGQGLQFLFEYFSETQRNKGNFPGRFSGRQFSNSRSEMNVSTLELGDSALYLCASSLVPGQETQYFGPGTRLLVL.

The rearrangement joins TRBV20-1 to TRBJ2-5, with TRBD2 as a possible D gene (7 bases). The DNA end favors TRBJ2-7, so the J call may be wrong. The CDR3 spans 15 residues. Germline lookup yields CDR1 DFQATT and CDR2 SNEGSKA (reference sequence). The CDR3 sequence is CSARGLAALPYEQYF. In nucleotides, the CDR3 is TGCAGTGCCCGGGGGCTAGCGGCCTTACCCTACGAGCAGTACTTC.

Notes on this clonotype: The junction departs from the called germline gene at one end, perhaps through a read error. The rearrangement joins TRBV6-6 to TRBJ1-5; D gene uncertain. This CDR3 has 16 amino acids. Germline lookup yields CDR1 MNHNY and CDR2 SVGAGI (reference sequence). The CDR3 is CTSSPLFLSSNQPQHF. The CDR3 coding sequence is TGTACCAGCAGTCCCCTTTTTTTGTCTAGCAATCAGCCCCAGCATTTT.

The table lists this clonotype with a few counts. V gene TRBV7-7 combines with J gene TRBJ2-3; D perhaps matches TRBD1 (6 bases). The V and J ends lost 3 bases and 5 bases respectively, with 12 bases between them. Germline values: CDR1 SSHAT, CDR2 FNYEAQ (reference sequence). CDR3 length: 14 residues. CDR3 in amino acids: CASSLGHPGDTQYF. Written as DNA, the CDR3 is TGTGCCAGCAGCTTGGGACACCCGGGAGATACGCAGTATTTT.

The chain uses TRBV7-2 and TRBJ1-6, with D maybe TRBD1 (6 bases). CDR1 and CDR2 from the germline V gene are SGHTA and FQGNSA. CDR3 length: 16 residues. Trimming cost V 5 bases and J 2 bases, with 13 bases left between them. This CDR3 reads CASSPTRTAYNSPLHF. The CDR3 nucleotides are TGTGCCAGCAGCCCTACTCGGACAGCCTATAATTCACCCCTCCACTTT.

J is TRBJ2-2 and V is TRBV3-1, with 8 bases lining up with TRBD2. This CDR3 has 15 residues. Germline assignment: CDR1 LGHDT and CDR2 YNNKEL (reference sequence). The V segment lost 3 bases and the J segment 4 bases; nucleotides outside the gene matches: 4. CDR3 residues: CASSQRGDSTGELFF. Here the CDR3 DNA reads TGTGCCAGCAGCCAGCGGGGGGATTCCACCGGGGAGCTGTTTTTT. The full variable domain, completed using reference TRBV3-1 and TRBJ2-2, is DTAVSQTPKYLVTQMGNDKSIKCEQNLGHDTMYWYKQDSKKFLKIMFSYNNKELIINETVPNRFSPKSPDKAHLNLHINSLELGDSAVYFCASSQRGDSTGELFFGEGSRLTVL.

The CDR3, as DNA: TGTGCCATCAGTGACACCACCGAGGTCGGGGGTGACTACAATGAGCAGTTCTTC. Translated: CAISDTTEVGGDYNEQFF. This sequence joins TRBV10-3 and TRBJ2-1; possible D gene TRBD2, 6 bases. This CDR3 has 18 residues. Trimming pared 3 bases from V and 3 bases from J, leaving 21 bases between. From germline, CDR1 is ENHRY and CDR2 SYGVKD.